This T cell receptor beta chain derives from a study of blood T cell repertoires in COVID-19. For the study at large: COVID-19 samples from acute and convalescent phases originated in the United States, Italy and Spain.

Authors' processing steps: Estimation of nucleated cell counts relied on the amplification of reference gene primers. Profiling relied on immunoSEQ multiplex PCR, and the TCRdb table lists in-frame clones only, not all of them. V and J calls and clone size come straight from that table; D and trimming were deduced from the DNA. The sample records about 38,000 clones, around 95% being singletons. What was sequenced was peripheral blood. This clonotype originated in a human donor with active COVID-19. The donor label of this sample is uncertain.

This chain's CDR3 is CASSVKRTGDQETQYF. The CDR3 region has the DNA TGTGCCAGCAGCGTCAAGAGGACAGGGGATCAAGAGACCCAGTACTTC. The J gene is TRBJ2-5, the V gene TRBV7-9, with 9 nucleotides matching TRBD1. V was pared by 5 bases and J by 2 bases, with 9 bases of the junction left unmatched. The CDR3 is 16 residues long. Germline CDR1 and CDR2: SEHNR and FQNEAQ (reference sequence).